This TCR beta chain was sequenced for a study of OX40 agonist ivuxolimab in advanced cancers. Across the study: Participants, approximately 81% male, averaged around 60 years of age, ranging from about 20 to 80.

Repertoires were generated with immunoSEQ multiplex PCR, while TCRdb's copy carries only in-frame clones and drops some. Of about 120,000 clones in the sample, roughly nine tenths are singletons; the top ten hold 0.5% to 0.7%. This TCR was recovered from an adult with an advanced solid tumor such as melanoma, head and neck, liver or kidney cancer. The sample here was CD4+ or CD8+ T cells sorted from blood, taken in a trial of the OX40 agonist ivuxolimab.

Here the CDR3 DNA reads TGCGCCAGCAGCTTGGCCCATCTGAGCACTGAAGCTTTCTTT. Amino acids: CASSLAHLSTEAFF. The chain is built from TRBV5-1 and TRBJ1-1; no clear D gene. This CDR3 contains 14 residues. V was shortened by 0 bases and J by 4 bases, with 10 bases between the two germline ends. Germline V gene lookup returns CDR1 SGHRS and CDR2 YFSETQ. The complete variable domain, with remaining parts taken from reference TRBV5-1 and TRBJ1-1, reads KAGVTQTPRYLIKTRGQQVTLSCSPISGHRSVSWYQQTPGQGLQFLFEYFSETQRNKGNFPGRFSGRQFSNSRSEMNVSTLELGDSALYLCASSLAHLSTEAFFGQGTRLTVV.